The clone carrying this T cell receptor beta chain was seen many times. No antigen is known for it. The germline CDR1 and CDR2 sequences are SGDLS and YYNGEE. The CDR3 spans 14 residues. Trimming cost V 4 bases and J 11 bases, with 20 bases left between them. It was with 60 Vbeta and 13 Jbeta primers that the PCR ran. Sequenced by immunoSEQ multiplex PCR; TCRdb stores in-frame clones only, minus some. The sample lists some 140,000 clones, 70% to 80% occurring once. This specimen belongs to a study of cytomegalovirus exposure and HLA in healthy donors. Whole-study results and caveats: Cytomegalovirus association was assigned to about 150 TCR beta chains.

The TCR sequence derives from a female donor in good health and CMV-seronegative. The sample consisted of PBMCs. The chain joins TRBV9 to TRBJ2-3, with D perhaps matching TRBD2 (6 bases). The CDR3 spells CASSIGPPGVGQYF. DNA of the CDR3: TGTGCCAGCAGCATCGGACCCCCGGGGGTAGGGCAGTATTTT.